This T cell receptor beta chain was captured in a study of cytomegalovirus exposure and HLA in healthy donors. Regarding this clone: The antigen is not known.

Study observations and caveats: Indistinguishable V segments, including TRBV6-2 and TRBV6-3, were excluded. Trimming of TCR beta V- and J-genes showed a link, identified in a later analysis, to a missense DCLRE1C variant. Relative to the roughly 700-donor mean, N-insertions were reportedly fewer in an Asian-associated ancestry cluster in a later analysis.

PCR employed 60 Vbeta and 13 Jbeta primers. The table came from immunoSEQ multiplex PCR; TCRdb's copy has only in-frame clones and leaves some out. The top ten hold under 1.5% of the sample, which has 150,000 or so clones, around four fifths seen once. V shed 8 bases and J shed 3 bases, with 13 bases lying between them. Germline values: CDR1 SNHLY, CDR2 FYNNEI. The CDR3 is 13 residues long. The chain employs TRBV2 and TRBJ2-5; possibly TRBD1 for D (5 bases). The sequencing sample was made of PBMCs. The receptor's source is a man aged 25 to 45 in good health and CMV-seronegative. The CDR3 reads CASHRQGEETQYF. DNA for the CDR3: TGTGCCAGCCATAGGCAGGGCGAAGAGACCCAGTACTTC.